A single sample gave rise to the 22 T cell receptor beta chains below, sequenced in a study of regulatory T cells in long-lasting Graves disease. Specified time point: newly diagnosed GD, antithyroid drugs for less than 3 months. Construction of the TCR library relied on RNA isolated from PBMCs. Arm-PCR of CDR3 regions and iRepertoire HTBI primers were the basis on which TCR beta libraries were built. TCRdb used MiXCR to reprocess the multiplex PCR reads, holding one entry per CDR3 protein. Among under 500,000 distinct CDR3 sequences listed, around 15% were seen once. These records were also assigned to another study, of T cells in Graves' hyperthyroidism and ophthalmopathy.

Sample: peripheral blood mononuclear cells (PBMCs), taken at new diagnosis, from a patient treated with antithyroid drugs. All receptors come from a woman aged 25 to 39 with Graves disease.

This clonotype was seen at least ten times. J is TRBJ1-1 and V is TRBV11-2; 7 bases align to TRBD1. Germline CDR1 reads SGHAT; CDR2 reads FQNNGV. With V trimmed by 5 bases and J by 1 base, 4 bases remained unmatched. The CDR3 is 14 amino acids. The CDR3 sequence is CASSPGTANTEAFF. The CDR3 coding sequence is TGTGCCAGCAGCCCTGGGACAGCGAACACTGAAGCTTTCTTT.

This clonotype was found many times. The chain carries TRBV5-8 and TRBJ2-1; 12 positions match TRBD2. Germline V lookup: CDR1 SGHTS, CDR2 YDEGEE. J gave up 10 bases and V 4 bases, and 9 bases lay outside the gene matches. This CDR3 contains 15 residues. CDR3 amino acids: CASSRFGLAGREQFF. The CDR3, as DNA: TGTGCCAGCAGCCGTTTTGGACTAGCGGGAAGAGAGCAGTTCTTC.

In its sample, this clonotype was seen many times. The chain is built from TRBV11-2 and TRBJ2-1; a weak D match, TRBD2 (5 bases). In germline, CDR1 is SGHAT, CDR2 FQNNGV. The CDR3 sequence is 16 residues long. V lost 1 base and J 7 bases, leaving 17 bases between the germline ends. CDR3 nucleotide sequence: TGTGCCAGCAGCTTAGGCCCTAGCCCTTCATTGAATGAGCAGTTCTTC. Its translation is CASSLGPSPSLNEQFF.

As to this clonotype: A junction boundary mismatches the germline segment, possibly from a read error. The chain uses TRBV18 and TRBJ2-5; D might be TRBD2 (6 bases). CDR1 and CDR2 (germline): KGHSH, LQKENI. The CDR3 has 14 residues. The CDR3 DNA sequence: TGTGCCAGCTCACCAGGGACTTCCCAAGATACCCAGTACTTC. It specifies CASSPGTSQDTQYF. The full variable domain, its missing parts supplied by reference TRBV18 and TRBJ2-5, is NAGVMQNPRHLVRRRGQEARLRCSPMKGHSHVYWYRQLPEEGLKFMVYLQKENIIDESGMPKERFSAEFPKEGPSILRIQQVVRGDSAAYFCASSPGTSQDTQYFGPGTRLLVL.

This clonotype was seen ten or more times. This sequence joins TRBV7-9 and TRBJ2-7; D is unresolved. The V end lost 1 base, the J end lost 4 bases, and 11 bases lay between the germline ends. Germline V gene lookup returns CDR1 SEHNR and CDR2 FQNEAQ (reference sequence). The CDR3 totals 14 residues. DNA for the CDR3: TGTGCCAGCAGCTTAGGTGTTCTGGGATACGAGCAGTACTTC. This sequence encodes CASSLGVLGYEQYF.

In its sample, this clonotype was seen many times. This chain's CDR3 is CSAQHDLLTYEQYF. CDR3 bases: TGCAGTGCGCAGCACGACTTACTAACCTACGAGCAGTACTTC. This sequence joins TRBV20-1 and TRBJ2-7; unclear D gene. Trimming cost V 6 bases and J 2 bases, with 17 bases left between them. CDR1 and CDR2 from the germline V gene are DFQATT and SNEGSKA (reference sequence). CDR3 size: 14 residues.

This clonotype was counted many times. The DNA of the CDR3 is TGTGCCAGCAGTTTATTCGTGGCAGCCAACTATGGCTACACCTTC. Its protein product is CASSLFVAANYGYTF. The chain couples TRBV28 to TRBJ1-2; D remains unclear. The V end lost 1 base, the J end lost 2 bases, and 11 bases lay between the germline ends. Germline CDR1 MDHEN, CDR2 SYDVKM. The CDR3 spans 15 residues.

The CDR3 nucleotides read TGTGCCAGCAGTCCCCACCGGGACAGGGGGCGTAGGGGCTACACCTTC. Amino acid sequence: CASSPHRDRGRRGYTF. J is TRBJ1-2 and V is TRBV27, with 12 bases lining up with TRBD1. CDR1 and CDR2 (germline): MNHEY, SMNVEV (reference sequence). This CDR3 region has 16 residues. V lost 5 bases, J lost 8 bases, and 12 bases stayed unmatched.

The sample holds many counts of this clonotype. This chain connects TRBV4-1 to TRBJ2-2; 11 bases line up with TRBD2. Germline assignment: CDR1 MGHRA and CDR2 YSYEKL. There are 17 residues in the CDR3. Trimming at V came to 2 bases and at J to 4 bases, leaving 6 bases not matched to a gene. Here the CDR3 reads CASSQSSGRALTGELFF. CDR3 coding DNA: TGCGCCAGCAGCCAAAGTAGCGGGAGGGCCCTCACCGGGGAGCTGTTTTTT.

The V and J genes are TRBV18 and TRBJ1-5; TRBD1 aligns across 7 bases. The germline gives CDR1 KGHSH, CDR2 LQKENI. This CDR3 comprises 13 residues. J lost 7 bases, V lost 3 bases, and 3 bases had no gene match. CDR3 sequence reads: CASSPQGEQPQHF. The CDR3 coding sequence is TGTGCCAGCTCACCGCAGGGGGAGCAGCCCCAGCATTTT.

This clonotype was recorded a few times. The CDR3 here is CASSGQGKNQPQHF. The CDR3 coding sequence is TGTGCCAGTAGCGGACAGGGGAAAAATCAGCCCCAGCATTTT. The J gene is TRBJ1-5, the V gene TRBV19; 9 nucleotides match TRBD1. The CDR3 spans 14 residues. The ends lost 6 bases at V and 4 bases at J; junction bases unmatched: 4. CDR1 and CDR2 from the germline V gene are LNHDA and SQIVND (reference sequence).

In its sample, this clonotype was seen many times. The rearrangement joins TRBV7-9 to TRBJ1-6; TRBD1 is a possible D gene (5 bases). Trimming stripped 4 bases from V and 10 bases from J, with 17 bases between. This CDR3 is 15 amino acids long. Germline-derived CDR1 and CDR2 are SEHNR and FQNEAQ (reference sequence). CDR3 sequence (DNA): TGTGCCAGCAGCTACGGCCAGGGAAGTCGGTCACCCCTCCACTTT. This codes for CASSYGQGSRSPLHF.

This clonotype appeared a few times. V usage is TRBV5-1 and J usage is TRBJ1-1; TRBD1 might be the D (5 bases). Trimming stripped 5 bases from V and 3 bases from J, with 14 bases between. The CDR3 sequence is 14 residues long. From germline, CDR1 is SGHRS and CDR2 YFSETQ. The CDR3 nucleotides are TGCGCCAGCAGGAGAGCAGGGTCGTACACTGAAGCTTTCTTT. Its protein product is CASRRAGSYTEAFF. Filled out from reference TRBV5-1 and TRBJ1-1, the complete variable domain reads KAGVTQTPRYLIKTRGQQVTLSCSPISGHRSVSWYQQTPGQGLQFLFEYFSETQRNKGNFPGRFSGRQFSNSRSEMNVSTLELGDSALYLCASRRAGSYTEAFFGQGTRLTVV.

This clonotype has more than one count but fewer than ten. This chain joins TRBV27 and TRBJ2-3; D is unresolved. The CDR3 is 14 residues long. Per germline, CDR1 MNHEY and CDR2 SMNVEV (reference sequence). V was pared by 3 bases and J by 3 bases, with 10 bases between. The CDR3 reads CASSLFLPTDTQYF. As DNA, the CDR3 is TGTGCCAGCAGTTTGTTCCTACCTACAGATACGCAGTATTTT.

This clonotype was detected many times. The gene calls are TRBV19 and TRBJ1-4; TRBD1 is a possible D gene (5 bases). CDR3 length: 16 residues. The germline gives CDR1 LNHDA, CDR2 SQIVND (reference sequence). V gave up 1 base and J gave up 5 bases, with 14 bases separating them. The CDR3 is CASSIGVTAANEKLFF. The CDR3 nucleotides read TGTGCCAGTAGTATAGGCGTGACAGCCGCGAATGAAAAACTGTTTTTT.

This clonotype was counted at least ten times. J is TRBJ1-6 and V is TRBV7-9; D not certain. The CDR3 consists of 12 residues. Trimming removed 5 bases from V and 5 bases from J, with 4 bases in between. Germline V gene data show CDR1 as SEHNR and CDR2 as FQNEAQ (reference sequence). The CDR3 sequence is CASSPNNSPLHF. CDR3 bases: TGTGCCAGCAGCCCAAATAATTCACCCCTCCACTTT.

This clonotype has only a few counts. This chain joins TRBV12-5 and TRBJ2-1; 10 bases map to TRBD2. CDR3 size: 17 residues. After removal of 7 bases from V and 5 bases from J, the junction contained 14 bases not matched to a gene. Looked up from germline, CDR1 is LGHNT and CDR2 is FRNRAP. The CDR3 nucleotides read TGTGCTAGTGTCCCCGAAGGGAGCGGGAGGGGAAACAATGAGCAGTTCTTC. Protein: CASVPEGSGRGNNEQFF.

This clonotype has at least ten counts. The rearrangement uses TRBV6-5 and TRBJ2-7; D possibly corresponds to TRBD1 (5 bases). The CDR3 runs 15 residues. Germline V gives CDR1 MNHEY, CDR2 SVGAGI. Between the trimmed V and J ends, which lost 4 bases and 3 bases, there was a span of 16 bases. The CDR3 DNA follows: TGTGCCAGCAGTTTACAAGGGGCCAGGGACTACGAGCAGTACTTC. It is translated as CASSLQGARDYEQYF.

This clonotype was seen at least ten times. This rearrangement joins TRBV20-1 to TRBJ2-1; D may be TRBD1 or TRBD2 (5 bases each). Between the trimmed V and J ends, which lost 3 bases and 7 bases, there was a span of 22 bases. The CDR3 sequence is 16 residues long. Germline CDR1 reads DFQATT; CDR2 reads SNEGSKA (reference sequence). CDR3 coding DNA: TGCAGTGCTAGCGGAGTGGATGGGACCCCACGGAATGAGCAGTTCTTC. This sequence encodes CSASGVDGTPRNEQFF.

This clonotype was seen more than once but under ten times. This rearrangement joins TRBV20-1 to TRBJ2-1; 9 nucleotides line up with TRBD2. The CDR3 runs to 17 residues. The V gene's germline CDR1 is DFQATT and CDR2 SNEGSKA (reference sequence). V lost 1 base and J lost 4; bases outside the gene matches: 11. This CDR3 reads CSARGSSGRVGYNEQFF. The CDR3 nucleotides read TGCAGTGCTAGAGGTAGTAGCGGGAGAGTAGGGTACAATGAGCAGTTCTTC.

This clonotype was counted a few times. The J gene is TRBJ2-2, the V gene TRBV15, with 8 bases lining up with TRBD1. Germline CDR1 and CDR2: LNHNV and YYDKDF (reference sequence). After removal of 4 bases from V and 3 bases from J, the junction contained 7 bases not matched to a gene. The CDR3 spans 16 residues. CDR3 sequence (DNA): TGTGCCACCAGCACGCTCTCAGGGGGCTACACCGGGGAGCTGTTTTTT. Translation: CATSTLSGGYTGELFF.

This clonotype was counted at least ten times. V gene TRBV29-1 combines with J gene TRBJ2-7; no reliable D call. There are 15 residues in the CDR3. V was shortened by 1 base and J by 1 base, with 14 bases between the two germline ends. Germline loops: CDR1 SQVTM, CDR2 ANQGSEA. The CDR3 coding sequence is TGCAGCGTTGAAGGAGTCGGCCTACTTTCCTACGAGCAGTACTTC. Amino acid sequence: CSVEGVGLLSYEQYF.